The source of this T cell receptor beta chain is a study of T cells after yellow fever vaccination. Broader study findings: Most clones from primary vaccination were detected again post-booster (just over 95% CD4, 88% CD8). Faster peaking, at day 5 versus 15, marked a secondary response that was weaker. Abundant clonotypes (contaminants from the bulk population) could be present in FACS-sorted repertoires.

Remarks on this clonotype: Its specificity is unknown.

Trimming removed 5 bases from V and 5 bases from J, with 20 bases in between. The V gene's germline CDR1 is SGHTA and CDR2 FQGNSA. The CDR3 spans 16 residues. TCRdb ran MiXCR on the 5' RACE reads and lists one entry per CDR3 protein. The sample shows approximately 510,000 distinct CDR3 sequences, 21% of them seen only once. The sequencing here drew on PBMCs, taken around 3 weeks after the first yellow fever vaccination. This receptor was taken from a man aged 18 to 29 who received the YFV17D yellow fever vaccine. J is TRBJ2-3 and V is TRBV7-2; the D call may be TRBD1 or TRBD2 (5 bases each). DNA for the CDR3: TGTGCCAGCAGCCCAAAAATGGGGACGGGTGGAGATACGCAGTATTTT. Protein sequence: CASSPKMGTGGDTQYF.